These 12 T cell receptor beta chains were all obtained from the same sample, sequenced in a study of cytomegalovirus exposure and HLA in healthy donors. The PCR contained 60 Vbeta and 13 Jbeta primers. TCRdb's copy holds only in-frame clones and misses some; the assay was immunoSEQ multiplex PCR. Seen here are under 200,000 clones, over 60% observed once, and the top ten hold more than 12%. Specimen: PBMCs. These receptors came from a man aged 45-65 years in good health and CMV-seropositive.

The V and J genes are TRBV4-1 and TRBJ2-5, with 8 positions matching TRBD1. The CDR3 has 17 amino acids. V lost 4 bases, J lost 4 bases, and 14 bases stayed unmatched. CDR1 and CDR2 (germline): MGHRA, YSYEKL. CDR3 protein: CASSRGQDSLRRETQYF. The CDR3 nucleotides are TGCGCCAGCAGCCGGGGACAGGACTCCCTCCGTAGAGAGACCCAGTACTTC.

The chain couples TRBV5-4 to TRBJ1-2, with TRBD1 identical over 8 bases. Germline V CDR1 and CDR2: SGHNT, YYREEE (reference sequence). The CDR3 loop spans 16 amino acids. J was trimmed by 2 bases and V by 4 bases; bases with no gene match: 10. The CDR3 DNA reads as TGTGCCAGCAGCAAGGGAGGACAGGGCCAAAACTATGGCTACACCTTC. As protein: CASSKGGQGQNYGYTF.

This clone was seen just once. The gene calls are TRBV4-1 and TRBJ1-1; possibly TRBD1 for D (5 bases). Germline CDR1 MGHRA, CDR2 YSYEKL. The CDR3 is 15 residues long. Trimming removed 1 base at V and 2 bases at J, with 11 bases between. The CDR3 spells CASSQVRGINTEAFF. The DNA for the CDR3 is TGCGCCAGCAGCCAAGTTCGGGGGATAAACACTGAAGCTTTCTTT.

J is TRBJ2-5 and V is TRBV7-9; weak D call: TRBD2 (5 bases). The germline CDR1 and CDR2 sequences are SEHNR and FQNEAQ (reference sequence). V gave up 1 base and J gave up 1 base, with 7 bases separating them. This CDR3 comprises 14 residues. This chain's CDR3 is CASSLERAQETQYF. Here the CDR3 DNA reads TGTGCCAGCAGCTTAGAGAGGGCCCAAGAGACCCAGTACTTC.

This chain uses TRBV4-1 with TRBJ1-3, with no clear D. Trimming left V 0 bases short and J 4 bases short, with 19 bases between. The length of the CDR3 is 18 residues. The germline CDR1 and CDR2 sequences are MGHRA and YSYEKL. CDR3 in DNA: TGCGCCAGCAGCCAAGAGCTGATCAGAAGGAGAGAAGGAAACACCATATATTTT. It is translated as CASSQELIRRREGNTIYF.

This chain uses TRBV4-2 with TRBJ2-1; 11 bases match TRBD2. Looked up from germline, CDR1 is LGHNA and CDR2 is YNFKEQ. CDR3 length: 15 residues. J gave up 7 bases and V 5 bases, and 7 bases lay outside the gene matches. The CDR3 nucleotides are TGTGCCAGCAGCTATAGCGGGGGGGCATTTAATGAGCAGTTCTTC. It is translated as CASSYSGGAFNEQFF.

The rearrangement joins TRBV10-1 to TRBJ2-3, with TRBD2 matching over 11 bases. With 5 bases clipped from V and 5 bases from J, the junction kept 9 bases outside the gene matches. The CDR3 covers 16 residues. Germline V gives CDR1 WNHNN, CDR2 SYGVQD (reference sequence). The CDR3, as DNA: TGCGCCAGCAGTAAGACTAGCGGGGCCGCGAGAGATACGCAGTATTTT. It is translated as CASSKTSGAARDTQYF.

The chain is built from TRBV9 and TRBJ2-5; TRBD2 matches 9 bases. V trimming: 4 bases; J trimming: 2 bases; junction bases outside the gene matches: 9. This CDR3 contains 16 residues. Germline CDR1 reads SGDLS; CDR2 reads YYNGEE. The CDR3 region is CASSPSAGGHQETQYF. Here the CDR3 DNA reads TGTGCCAGCAGCCCCTCGGCGGGGGGGCATCAAGAGACCCAGTACTTC.

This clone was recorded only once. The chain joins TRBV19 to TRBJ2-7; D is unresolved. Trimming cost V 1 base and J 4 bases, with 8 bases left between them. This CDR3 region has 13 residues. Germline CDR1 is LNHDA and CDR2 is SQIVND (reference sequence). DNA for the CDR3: TGTGCCAGTAGTATAGGGGCAGGATACGAGCAGTACGTC. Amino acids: CASSIGAGYEQYV.

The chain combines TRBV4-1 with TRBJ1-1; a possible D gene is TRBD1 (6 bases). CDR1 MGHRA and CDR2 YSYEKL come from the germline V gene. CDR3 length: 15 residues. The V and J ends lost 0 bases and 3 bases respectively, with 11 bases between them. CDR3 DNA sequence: TGCGCCAGCAGCCAAGATGGCGGACAGTACACTGAAGCTTTCTTT. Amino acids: CASSQDGGQYTEAFF.

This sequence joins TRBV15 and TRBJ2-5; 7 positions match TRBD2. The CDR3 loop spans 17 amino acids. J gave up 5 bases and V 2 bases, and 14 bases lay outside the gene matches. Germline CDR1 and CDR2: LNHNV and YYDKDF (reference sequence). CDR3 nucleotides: TGTGCCACCAGCAGATCCGACCGGGGGGTATTAGGGGAGACCCAGTACTTC. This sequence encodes CATSRSDRGVLGETQYF.

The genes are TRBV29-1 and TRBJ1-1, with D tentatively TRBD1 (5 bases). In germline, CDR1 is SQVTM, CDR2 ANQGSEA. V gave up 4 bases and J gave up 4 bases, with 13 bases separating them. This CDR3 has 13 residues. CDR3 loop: CSVVGAVSTEAFF. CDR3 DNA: TGCAGCGTTGTTGGGGCTGTGAGCACTGAAGCTTTCTTT.